A single TCR beta chain is shown here with its context. No antigen is known for it. Libraries of TRB cDNA were made by 5' RACE and carried UMIs. TCRdb reprocessed the 5' RACE reads and reports one entry per CDR3 protein, with no DNA. The sample includes approximately 59,000 distinct CDR3 sequences. Triplicate 300,000-cell sorts were made of each CD8+ T cell subset. The source of the sample is a study of CXCR3-negative and CXCR3-positive naive CD8 T cells. Notes on the study in general: When CXCR3-positive naive cells were set against CXCR3-negative naive cells, the former had more hydrophobic TRB CDR3s.

Germline CDR1 is MRHNA and CDR2 is SNTAGT. The CDR3 has 14 amino acids. The chain carries TRBV6-4 and TRBJ2-5; the TCRdb D gene call, TRBD1, has no DNA to confirm it. The source material was naive CXCR3+ CD8+ T cells from blood. Subset specified: CD45RO-CCR7+CD27+CD95- naive CD8+ T cells expressing CXCR3 (TNR3+). The receptor was derived from a human donor in good health. Some clones in this sample may be carry-over from other donors' samples. CDR3 region: CASSDSKGRETQYF.